The text below deals with one T cell receptor (beta chain). The protocol was immunoSEQ multiplex PCR, while the TCRdb copy is restricted to in-frame clones and leaves out a portion. Among around 250,000 clones listed, roughly four fifths were seen once. V lost 1 base and J 0 bases, leaving 6 bases between the germline ends. Germline CDR1 MNHEY, CDR2 SMNVEV (reference sequence). The CDR3 extends over 15 amino acids. The sample comes from a study of blood T cell repertoires in COVID-19. Study as a whole: Samples taken during acute and convalescent COVID-19 were collected in the United States, Italy and Spain. Nucleic acid was either cDNA or gDNA, and it came from T cells, B-cell-depleted T cells, or PBMCs.

The chain employs TRBV27 and TRBJ1-4, with D hard to call. This receptor was identified in a man aged 25-45 years who had recovered from COVID-19. The sequenced material came from peripheral blood. CDR3 in DNA: TGTGCCAGCAGTTTATGGTCAGCAACTAATGAAAAACTGTTTTTT. This gives the protein CASSLWSATNEKLFF.